The source of this TCR beta chain is a study of human T cells and chemical hapten exposure. Study-level information: Minor volume differences among pooled libraries chiefly drove per-sample TCR yield variation.

Study outcomes and limitations: No alteration of TCRs above 1 in 1000 frequency was seen with DPC sensitization.

Before extraction, the whole blood was not fractionated, and total RNA was taken from it. Individual cDNA molecules had unique molecular identifiers attached to them by the library. As processed by the authors: From roughly 23,000 to 700,000 TCRs were found per sample, with a median of 95,638. TCRdb re-derived calls from the 5' RACE reads in MiXCR, one entry per CDR3 protein. Here the V and J calls rest on TCRdb's processing, not on the authors' analysis. This table holds 110,000 or so distinct CDR3 sequences, approximately 19% found once. This clonotype has just a few counts. Its antigen remains unidentified. This CDR3 has 19 residues. CDR1 and CDR2 (germline): MDHEN, SYDVKM. V was shortened by 1 base and J by 3 bases, with 19 bases between the two germline ends.

The source of this sequence is a human donor in good health. The V gene is TRBV28, the J gene TRBJ2-6, with a weak D call TRBD1 (7 bases). The CDR3 DNA is TGTGCCAGCAGTTTATCTCCGGGGGTCAGGGGGAATGGGGCCAACGTCCTGACTTTC. It is translated as CASSLSPGVRGNGANVLTF. Full variable domain (remainder filled in from reference TRBV28 and TRBJ2-6): DVKVTQSSRYLVKRTGEKVFLECVQDMDHENMFWYRQDPGLGLRLIYFSYDVKMKEKGDIPEGYSVSREKKERFSLILESASTNQTSMYLCASSLSPGVRGNGANVLTFGAGSRLTVL.